The clone carrying this T cell receptor beta chain was counted many times. The sample is drawn from a study of T cells in Graves' hyperthyroidism and ophthalmopathy. The investigators amplified TCR beta CDR3 regions from RNA transcripts. The TCR CDR3 was amplified in a first-round RT-PCR using the HTBI primer set. MiXCR was run by TCRdb on the multiplex PCR reads, yielding one entry per CDR3 protein. The sample lists some 600,000 distinct CDR3 sequences, roughly 13% occurring once. V was pared by 0 bases and J by 4 bases, with 13 bases between. The CDR3 covers 16 residues. Germline-derived CDR1 and CDR2 are KGHSH and LQKENI.

The gene calls are TRBV18 and TRBJ1-3; D is unresolved. Material for sequencing was blood. This TCR was sampled from a woman aged 30 to 39 with Graves' hyperthyroidism that later progressed to Graves' ophthalmopathy. The CDR3 coding sequence is TGTGCCAGCTCACCACCGAGCATTGATCCCGGAAACACCATATATTTT. As protein: CASSPPSIDPGNTIYF.